One T cell receptor (beta chain) is described in this entry. The antigen remains unidentified. CDR1 is SEHNR and CDR2 is FQNEAQ in the germline V gene (reference sequence). This CDR3 has 13 amino acids. Trimming took 0 bases from V and 9 from J, leaving 12 bases between them. This sample was taken from a study of cytomegalovirus exposure and HLA in healthy donors. Primers: 60 Vbeta forward and 13 Jbeta reverse. Assay used: immunoSEQ multiplex PCR; TCRdb lists only in-frame clones, some missing. This sample has about 140,000 clones, with around 79% found just once. Whole-study results and caveats: TRBV6-2, TRBV6-3 and some other V segments were unresolvable in 87-base-pair reads. In a later analysis, specific HLA alleles were associated with 15,000 to 20,000 TCR beta sequences at a 0.05 false discovery rate.

This clonotype originated in a male donor in good health and CMV-seronegative. The gene calls are TRBV7-9 and TRBJ2-7; perhaps TRBD2 as D (6 bases). Sequencing was performed on PBMCs. CDR3 in amino acids: CASSLAGGPGQYF. The CDR3 bases are TGTGCCAGCAGCTTAGCGGGAGGCCCGGGGCAGTACTTC.